The source of this T cell receptor (beta chain) is a study of shared clonotypes between healthy human individuals. The study's findings and limits: Sampling involved blood alone; tissue repertoires likely differ.

Germline-derived CDR1 and CDR2 are MNHEY and SMNVEV (reference sequence). The CDR3 is 15 residues long. Trimming removed 5 bases from V and 5 bases from J; junction bases left unmatched: 5. As concerns this clone: Its antigen remains unknown. Other DNA sequences in this specimen translate into the identical CDR3.

CD45RO-negative, CCR7-selected cells formed the naive CD8 fraction, which excluded terminally differentiated effector memory CD45RA+ cells. Study donors comprised healthy, HIV-negative adults devoid of recent acute infection or vaccination. The data were produced by immunoSEQ multiplex PCR, yet TCRdb's version contains in-frame clones alone and is incomplete. Of some 2 million clones listed, about 95% are singletons. This TCR derives from a man aged 18 to 29 in good health. V is TRBV27 and J is TRBJ2-1, with 11 bases matching TRBD2. Sequenced sample: naive CD8+ T cells sorted from blood. CDR3 sequence reads: CASSAGTSGNNEQFF. The CDR3, as DNA: TGTGCCAGCAGTGCCGGGACTAGCGGAAACAATGAGCAGTTCTTC.